This T cell receptor beta chain was recovered during a study of cytomegalovirus exposure and HLA in healthy donors. Overall study: Clustering assigned 81% of the approximately 400 genotyped donors to the Caucasian-associated ancestry cluster.

Primers for the PCR totalled 60 Vbeta and 13 Jbeta. Assay: immunoSEQ multiplex PCR; the TCRdb copy retains only in-frame clones and omits some. The profile shows around 150,000 clones, around 80% of them singletons. The study's findings and limits: Segments of the TCR beta V type were, in most cases, productive about 87% or about 30% of the time in an earlier analysis. Relative to the 666-donor mean, N-insertions were reportedly fewer in an Asian-associated ancestry cluster in a later analysis.

J lost 3 bases, V lost 7 bases, and 8 bases had no gene match. Germline CDR1 reads SQVTM; CDR2 reads ANQGSEA. CDR3 length: 14 amino acids. With respect to this clone: Its antigen is not known.

The V and J genes are TRBV29-1 and TRBJ2-1, with 8 bases identical to TRBD1. Sequenced: PBMCs. The TCR sequence derives from a man aged 40-55 years in good health and CMV-seropositive. CDR3 residues: CSAPDRVNYNEQFF. The CDR3 nucleotides are TGCAGCGCACCGGACAGGGTAAACTACAATGAGCAGTTCTTC.